The T cell receptor (beta chain) under discussion was sequenced for a study of shared clonotypes between healthy human individuals. Across the whole study: There were three CD4 naive, three CD4 memory, two CD8 naive and one CD8 memory plates per donor. Study outcomes and limitations: Unshared clonotypes carried lower generation probabilities than those common to all four donors.

Donors were Caucasian adults residing in Nashville, Tennessee, USA. On this clone: The antigen remains unidentified.

Deletions cut 4 bases from V and 3 bases from J, with 13 bases between. The CDR3 covers 14 residues. From germline, CDR1 is MNHNY and CDR2 SVGAGI (reference sequence). Data came from immunoSEQ multiplex PCR; TCRdb stores just in-frame clones and leaves some out. This sample has millions of clones; more than 90% occur once, and the top ten carry roughly 0.15%. The chain links TRBV6-6 to TRBJ2-7; tentative D call: TRBD1 (5 bases). The sample was naive CD4+ T cells sorted from blood. Subset reported: CD45RA+ positively selected. The origin of this receptor is a man aged 18 to 29 in good health. In nucleotides, the CDR3 is TGTGCCAGCAGTTCCCTGGACAAAGGCTACGAGCAGTACTTC. Amino acid sequence: CASSSLDKGYEQYF.